These T cell receptor beta chains were read from a single sample in a study of T cell responses to AZD1222 COVID-19 vaccine. Sequencing used immunoSEQ multiplex PCR; TCRdb keeps in-frame clones, though not all of them. Among over 70,000 clones listed, 75% to 90% were seen once. The material sequenced was peripheral blood, taken on day 0 of AZD1222 vaccination. The source of these receptors is an adult in good health. CDR3s include the opening cysteine and the closing phenylalanine or tryptophan. D genes are given only for firm matches. Expanded clones are given a class, and other clones once, few, many or no size at all.

>TRBD1|once|TRBJ1-5|TRBV6-5
CASSWTGDQPQHF
TGTGCCAGCAGTTGGACAGGGGATCAGCCCCAGCATTTT
>-|-|TRBJ2-3|TRBV5-1
CASSPPPRSDTQYF
TGCGCCAGCAGCCCGCCCCCCCGGTCAGATACGCAGTATTTT
>-|-|TRBJ2-7|TRBV6-1
CASGEISYEQYF
TGTGCCAGCGGTGAGATTTCCTACGAGCAGTACTTC
>TRBD2|-|TRBJ2-3|TRBV4-1
CASSQERLTSSGGLSTDTQYF
TGCGCCAGCAGCCAAGAAAGGCTGACTTCTAGCGGGGGGTTGAGCACAGATACGCAGTATTTT
>-|-|TRBJ2-7|TRBV7-6
CASSLEALDGNEQYF
TGTGCCAGCAGCTTAGAAGCTCTGGATGGGAACGAGCAGTACTTC
>-|-|TRBJ1-1|TRBV3-1/TRBV3-2
CASSQGRGVMNTEAFF
TGTGCCAGCAGCCAAGGTAGGGGTGTGATGAACACTGAAGCTTTCTTT
>-|-|TRBJ2-7|TRBV11-2
CASSLVSGFEQYF
TGTGCCAGCAGCTTAGTATCGGGGTTTGAGCAGTACTTC
>-|-|TRBJ2-2|TRBV19
CASSINPGRANTGELFF
TGTGCCAGTAGTATAAACCCGGGCAGGGCTAACACCGGGGAGCTGTTTTTT
>-|-|TRBJ2-6|TRBV28
CASTSSSGANVLTF
TGTGCCAGCACCAGTAGCTCTGGGGCCAACGTCCTGACTTTC
>-|-|TRBJ1-6|TRBV19
CASTARVGGYNSPLHF
TGTGCCAGTACCGCAAGGGTGGGGGGGTATAATTCACCCCTCCACTTT
>-|-|TRBJ1-4|TRBV5-4
CASSEQYNEKLFF
TGTGCCAGCAGCGAGCAGTATAATGAAAAACTGTTTTTT
>-|-|TRBJ1-2|TRBV10-3
CAISRTDLNYGYTF
TGTGCCATCAGCCGGACAGACCTTAACTATGGCTACACCTTC
>-|-|TRBJ1-1|TRBV6-4
CATNEAFF
TGTGCCACCAACGAAGCTTTCTTT
>TRBD1|-|TRBJ2-1|TRBV18
CASSPPTGGLNEQFF
TGTGCCAGCTCACCACCGACAGGGGGTCTCAATGAGCAGTTCTTC
>-|-|TRBJ2-7|TRBV7-2
CASSLAQDKTYEQYF
TGTGCCAGCAGCTTAGCTCAGGACAAGACTTACGAGCAGTACTTC
>TRBD2|-|TRBJ2-1|TRBV29-1
CSGREGLFNEQFF
TGCAGCGGGCGGGAGGGCCTCTTCAATGAGCAGTTCTTC
>-|-|TRBJ2-3|TRBV5-1
CASSSGLDGAGTQYF
TGCGCCAGCAGCTCGGGCCTTGACGGGGCAGGTACGCAGTATTTT
>-|-|TRBJ2-7|TRBV11-2
CASSPRSYEQYF
TGTGCCAGCAGCCCGAGAAGTTACGAGCAGTACTTC
>-|-|TRBJ2-7|TRBV11-2
CASSLDRRRQYF
TGTGCCAGCAGCTTAGATAGGCGGAGACAGTACTTC
>TRBD1|once|TRBJ2-7|TRBV4-1
CASSQEGTVPSEQYF
TGCGCCAGCAGCCAAGAGGGGACAGTCCCCTCCGAGCAGTACTTC
>TRBD1|-|TRBJ1-2|TRBV6-5
CASRSQGASNYGYTF
TGTGCCAGCAGGTCACAGGGGGCGTCTAACTATGGCTACACCTTC
>-|-|TRBJ2-5|TRBV5-1
CASRLGFHGLQETQYF
TGCGCCAGCAGACTTGGCTTTCATGGCCTACAAGAGACCCAGTACTTC
>-|once|TRBJ1-1|TRBV3-1/TRBV3-2
CASSQGYNTEAFF
TGTGCCAGCAGCCAAGGATACAACACTGAAGCTTTCTTT
>-|-|TRBJ1-2|TRBV12-3/TRBV12-4
CASSFTTYYGYTF
TGTGCCAGCAGTTTTACCACTTACTATGGCTACACCTTC
>-|once|TRBJ2-2|TRBV18
CASSHGHDGGELFF
TGTGCCAGCTCCCACGGACACGACGGCGGGGAGCTGTTTTTT
>-|-|TRBJ1-5|TRBV5-8
CASSFRGYSNQPQHF
TGTGCCAGCAGCTTCAGAGGGTATAGCAATCAGCCCCAGCATTTT
>-|-|TRBJ1-4|TRBV19
CASSIGGEKLFF
TGTGCCAGTAGTATAGGGGGAGAAAAACTGTTTTTT
>TRBD1|-|TRBJ1-5|TRBV15
CATSRDRAEDRDNQPQHF
TGTGCCACCAGCAGAGATCGGGCCGAGGACAGGGACAATCAGCCCCAGCATTTT
>-|once|TRBJ2-7|TRBV6-1
CASSARGGGLAREYEQYF
TGTGCCAGCAGTGCGCGTGGAGGGGGGCTAGCGAGGGAGTACGAGCAGTACTTC
>-|once|TRBJ2-2|TRBV11-2
CASSLMPGVDTGELFF
TGTGCCAGCAGCTTAATGCCGGGAGTGGACACCGGGGAGCTGTTTTTT
>-|-|TRBJ1-2|TRBV6-4
CASSDTTAGWGYTF
TGTGCCAGCAGTGACACGACAGCCGGGTGGGGCTACACCTTC
>TRBD2|-|TRBJ2-7|TRBV5-1
CASSLGLAVYEQYF
TGCGCCAGCAGCCTGGGACTAGCGGTCTACGAGCAGTACTTC
>-|-|TRBJ1-5|TRBV12-3/TRBV12-4
CASSSNLRQPQHF
TGTGCCAGCAGTTCTAATCTTCGTCAGCCCCAGCATTTT
>-|-|TRBJ2-3|TRBV10-2
CASESPVMGTQYF
TGCGCCAGCGAGAGTCCGGTGATGGGTACGCAGTATTTT
>-|-|TRBJ2-2|TRBV27
CASSLDPPGSHTGELFF
TGTGCCAGCAGTTTAGACCCCCCGGGTAGCCACACCGGGGAGCTGTTTTTT
>TRBD1|-|TRBJ2-7|TRBV12-5
CASGDRSYEQYF
TGTGCTAGTGGGGACAGGTCCTACGAGCAGTACTTC
>TRBD1|-|TRBJ2-5|TRBV7-2
CASSLVGGGETQYF
TGTGCCAGCAGCTTAGTAGGGGGCGGGGAGACCCAGTACTTC
>-|few|TRBJ2-7|TRBV6-6
CASRGLFSYEQYF
TGTGCCAGCAGAGGGTTGTTCTCCTACGAGCAGTACTTC
>TRBD1|once|TRBJ1-2|TRBV5-1
CASSSQGAPNYGYTF
TGCGCCAGCAGCTCACAGGGGGCGCCTAACTATGGCTACACCTTC
>TRBD2|-|TRBJ2-5|TRBV11-2
CASSFQSSGEETQYF
TGTGCCAGCAGCTTCCAGAGTAGCGGGGAAGAGACCCAGTACTTC
>-|-|TRBJ1-1|TRBV29-1
CSAANTEAFF
TGCAGCGCCGCAAACACTGAAGCTTTCTTT
>TRBD1|-|TRBJ2-7|TRBV11-2
CASSWTGVAYEQYF
TGTGCCAGCAGCTGGACAGGGGTTGCCTACGAGCAGTACTTC
>-|-|TRBJ2-5|TRBV29-1
CSVEGVERAAQETQYF
TGCAGCGTTGAGGGGGTCGAACGGGCGGCCCAAGAGACCCAGTACTTC
>-|-|TRBJ2-4|TRBV27
CASSYPPGRTRAPIAKNIQYF
TGTGCCAGCAGTTACCCCCCAGGCAGGACTCGAGCTCCCATAGCCAAAAACATTCAGTACTTC
>-|few|TRBJ1-1|TRBV27
CASSLVGMNTEAFF
TGTGCCAGCAGTTTAGTGGGGATGAACACTGAAGCTTTCTTT
>-|once|TRBJ2-3|TRBV19
CASSRQPGVRTDTQYF
TGTGCCAGTAGTCGACAGCCAGGGGTTAGAACAGATACGCAGTATTTT
>TRBD1|-|TRBJ1-5|TRBV7-6
CASSEGTGGNQPQHF
TGTGCCAGCAGCGAGGGGACAGGGGGCAATCAGCCCCAGCATTTT
>-|-|TRBJ2-7|TRBV5-1
CASSLGDYEQYF
TGCGCCAGCAGCTTAGGGGACTACGAGCAGTACTTC
>-|-|TRBJ1-1|TRBV11-2
CASSLISGANTEAFF
TGTGCCAGCAGCTTAATTTCAGGGGCGAACACTGAAGCTTTCTTT